This T cell receptor (beta chain) originates from a study of blood T cell repertoires in COVID-19. Study at large: COVID-19 samples from acute and convalescent phases originated in the United States, Italy and Spain. T cells, B-cell-depleted T cells, or PBMCs provided the cDNA or gDNA that served as material.

How the authors handled the data: Amplification from reference gene primers served as the basis for estimated nucleated cell counts. Sequencing was performed with immunoSEQ multiplex PCR; in TCRdb, only in-frame clones are kept and a portion is missing. The V and J calls and clone size come from that table; D and trimming were worked out from the DNA. The sample includes 150,000 to 180,000 clones, less than 95% of them seen just once. What was sequenced was peripheral blood. This sequence originates from a man aged 45 to 65 with acute or convalescent COVID-19.

The CDR3: CASRTDQDTFSYTF. The CDR3 nucleotides are TGTGCCAGTAGGACAGACCAGGATACCTTTAGCTACACCTTC. This rearrangement joins TRBV19 to TRBJ1-2, with D maybe TRBD1 (5 bases). CDR1 and CDR2 from the germline V gene are LNHDA and SQIVND (reference sequence). This CDR3 has 14 residues. Trimming cost V 6 bases and J 9 bases, with 20 bases left between them.